This section outlines one T cell receptor (beta chain) sequence together with its context. What it recognizes is unknown. This record belongs to a study of T cell responses to AZD1222 COVID-19 vaccine. Study-wide results and caveats: Repertoires were collected only later (after the peak T cell response had occurred). Of the AZD1222 recipients, only 5 to 7 were seropositive at baseline. Clonal diversity may have been underestimated in mostly white British donors.

Profiled with immunoSEQ multiplex PCR; TCRdb holds only in-frame clones, not every one. The sample has around 130,000 clones; 93% are singletons. CDR1 is LGHDT, CDR2 YNNKEL, per germline (reference sequence). V was shortened by 4 bases and J by 1 base, with 22 bases between the two germline ends. This CDR3 has 18 amino acids. This rearrangement joins TRBV3-1 (or the pseudogene TRBV3-2) to TRBJ1-1; D is perhaps TRBD1 (6 bases). This clonotype originated in an adult in good health. The source was peripheral blood, collected on day 0 of AZD1222 vaccination. The CDR3 nucleotides are TGTGCCAGCAGCCCCGAGGGAGGGCAGGGGTTGAGGAACACTGAAGCTTTCTTT. Translating gives CASSPEGGQGLRNTEAFF.